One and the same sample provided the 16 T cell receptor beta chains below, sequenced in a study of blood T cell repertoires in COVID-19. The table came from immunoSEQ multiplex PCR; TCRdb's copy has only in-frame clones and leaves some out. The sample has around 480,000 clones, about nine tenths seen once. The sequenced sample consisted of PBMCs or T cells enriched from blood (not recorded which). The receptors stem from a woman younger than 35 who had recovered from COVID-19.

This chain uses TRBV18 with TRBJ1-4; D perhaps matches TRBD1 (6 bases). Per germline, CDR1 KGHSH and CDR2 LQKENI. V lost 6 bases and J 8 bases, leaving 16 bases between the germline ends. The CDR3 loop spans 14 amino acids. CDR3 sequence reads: CASSPVDSKEKLFF. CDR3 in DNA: TGTGCCAGCTCCCCCGTGGACAGTAAGGAAAAACTGTTTTTT.

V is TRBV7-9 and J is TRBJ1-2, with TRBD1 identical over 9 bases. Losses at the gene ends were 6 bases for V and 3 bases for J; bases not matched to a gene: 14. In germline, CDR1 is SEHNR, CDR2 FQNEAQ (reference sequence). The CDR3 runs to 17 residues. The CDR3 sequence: CASSSRDRENSDYGYTF. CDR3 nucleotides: TGTGCCAGCAGTTCGCGGGACAGGGAAAATTCGGACTATGGCTACACCTTC.

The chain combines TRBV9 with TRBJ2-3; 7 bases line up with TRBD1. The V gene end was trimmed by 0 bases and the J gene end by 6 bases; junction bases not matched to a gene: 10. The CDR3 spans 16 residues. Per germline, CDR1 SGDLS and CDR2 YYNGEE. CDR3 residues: CASSVDTGAPGDTQYF. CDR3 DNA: TGTGCCAGCAGCGTAGATACAGGGGCACCGGGGGATACGCAGTATTTT.

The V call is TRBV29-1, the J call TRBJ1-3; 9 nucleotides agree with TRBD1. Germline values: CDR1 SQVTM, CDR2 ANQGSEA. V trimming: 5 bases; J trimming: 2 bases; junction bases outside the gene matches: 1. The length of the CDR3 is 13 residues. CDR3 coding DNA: TGCAGCGTTAGACAGGGGGCTGGAAACACCATATATTTT. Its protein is CSVRQGAGNTIYF.

CDR3 nucleotides: TGTGCCAGCAGCTTAGCGGGGGTGGGAGATACGCAGTATTTT. Its protein is CASSLAGVGDTQYF. The V call is TRBV6-2 or TRBV6-3, the J call TRBJ2-3; 9 bases agree with TRBD2. The CDR3 totals 14 residues. V lost 6 bases, J lost 5 bases, and 6 bases stayed unmatched. Germline loops: CDR1 MNHEY, CDR2 SVGEGT.

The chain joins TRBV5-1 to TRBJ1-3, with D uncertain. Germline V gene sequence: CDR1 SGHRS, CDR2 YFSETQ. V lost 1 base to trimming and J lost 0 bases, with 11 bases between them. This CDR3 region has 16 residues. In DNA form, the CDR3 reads TGCGCCAGCAGCTTGTACGTCGGTGACTCTGGAAACACCATATATTTT. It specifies CASSLYVGDSGNTIYF.

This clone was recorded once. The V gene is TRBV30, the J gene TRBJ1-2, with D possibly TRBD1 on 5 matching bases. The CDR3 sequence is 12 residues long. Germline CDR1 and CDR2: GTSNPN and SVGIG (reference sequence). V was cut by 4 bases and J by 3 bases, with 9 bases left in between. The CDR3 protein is CAWKGADYGYTF. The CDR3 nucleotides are TGTGCCTGGAAAGGGGCCGACTATGGCTACACCTTC. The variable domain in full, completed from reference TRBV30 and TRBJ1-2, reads SQTIHQWPATLVQPVGSPLSLECTVEGTSNPNLYWYRQAAGRGLQLLFYSVGIGQISSEVPQNLSASRPQDRQFILSSKKLLLSDSGFYLCAWKGADYGYTFGSGTRLTVV.

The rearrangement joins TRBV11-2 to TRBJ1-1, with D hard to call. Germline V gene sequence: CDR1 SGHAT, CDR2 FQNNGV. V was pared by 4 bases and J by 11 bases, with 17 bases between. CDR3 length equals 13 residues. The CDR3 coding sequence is TGTGCCAGCAGCTCTCTGAGGGCAGGCGGGGCTTTCTTT. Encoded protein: CASSSLRAGGAFF.

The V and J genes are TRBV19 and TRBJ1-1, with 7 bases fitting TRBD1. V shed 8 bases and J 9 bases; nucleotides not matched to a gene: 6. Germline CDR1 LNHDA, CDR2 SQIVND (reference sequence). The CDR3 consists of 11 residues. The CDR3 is CASYTGEQAFF. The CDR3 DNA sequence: TGTGCCAGTTACACAGGGGAGCAAGCTTTCTTT. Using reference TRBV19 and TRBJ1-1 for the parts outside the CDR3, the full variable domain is DGGITQSPKYLFRKEGQNVTLSCEQNLNHDAMYWYRQDPGQGLRLIYYSQIVNDFQKGDIAEGYSVSREKKESFPLTVTSAQKNPTAFYLCASYTGEQAFFGQGTRLTVV.

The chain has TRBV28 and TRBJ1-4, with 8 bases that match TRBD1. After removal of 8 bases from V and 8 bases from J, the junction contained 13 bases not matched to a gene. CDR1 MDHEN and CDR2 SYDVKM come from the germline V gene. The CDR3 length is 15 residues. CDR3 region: CASRVLGQGEEKLFF. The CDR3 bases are TGTGCCAGCCGTGTTCTAGGACAGGGCGAGGAAAAACTGTTTTTT.

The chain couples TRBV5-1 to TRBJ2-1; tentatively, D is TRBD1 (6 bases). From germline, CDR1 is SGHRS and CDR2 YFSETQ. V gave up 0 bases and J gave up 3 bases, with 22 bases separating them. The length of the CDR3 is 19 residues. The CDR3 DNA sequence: TGCGCCAGCAGCTTGGAGGACAGATCGTCGGCGATACTCTACAATGAGCAGTTCTTC. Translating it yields CASSLEDRSSAILYNEQFF.

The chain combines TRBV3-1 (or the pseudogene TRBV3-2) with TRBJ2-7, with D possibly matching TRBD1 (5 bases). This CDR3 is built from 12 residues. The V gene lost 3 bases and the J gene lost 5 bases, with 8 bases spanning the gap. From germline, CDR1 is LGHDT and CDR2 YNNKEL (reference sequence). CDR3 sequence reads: CASSQLGDEQYF. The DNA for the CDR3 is TGTGCCAGCAGCCAGTTAGGGGACGAGCAGTACTTC.

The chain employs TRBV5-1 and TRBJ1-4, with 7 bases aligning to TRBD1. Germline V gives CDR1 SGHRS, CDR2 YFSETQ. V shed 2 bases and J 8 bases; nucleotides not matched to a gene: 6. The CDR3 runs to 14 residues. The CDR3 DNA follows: TGCGCCAGCAGCTTTGAGGGGGCCGAGGAAAAACTGTTTTTT. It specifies CASSFEGAEEKLFF.

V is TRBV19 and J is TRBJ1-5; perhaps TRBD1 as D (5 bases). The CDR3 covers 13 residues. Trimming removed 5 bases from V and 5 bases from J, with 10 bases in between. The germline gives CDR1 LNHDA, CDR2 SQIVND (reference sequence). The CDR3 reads CASSDRNYQPQHF. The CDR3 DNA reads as TGTGCCAGTAGTGACAGAAACTATCAGCCCCAGCATTTT.

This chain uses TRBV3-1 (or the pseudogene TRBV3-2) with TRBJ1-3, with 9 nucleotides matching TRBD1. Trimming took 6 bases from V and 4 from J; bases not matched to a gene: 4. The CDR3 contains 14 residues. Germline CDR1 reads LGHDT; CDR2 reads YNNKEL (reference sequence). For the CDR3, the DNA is TGTGCCAGCAGACAGGGGGCGACGGGAAACACCATATATTTT. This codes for CASRQGATGNTIYF.

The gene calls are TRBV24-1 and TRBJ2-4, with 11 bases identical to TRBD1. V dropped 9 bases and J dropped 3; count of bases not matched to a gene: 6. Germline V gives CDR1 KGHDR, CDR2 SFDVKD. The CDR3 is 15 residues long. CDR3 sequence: CATLGTGGVKNIQYF. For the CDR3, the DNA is TGTGCCACCCTCGGGACAGGGGGTGTCAAAAACATTCAGTACTTC.